The clone carrying this TCR beta chain has at least ten counts. What it binds is not known. This record belongs to a study of T cells in Graves' hyperthyroidism and ophthalmopathy. General study points: In the blood, most expanded thyroid clonotypes above 0.001 appeared as well.

Graves' hyperthyroidism showing no ophthalmopathy progression within 18 months was considered stable. RNA transcripts provided the source from which TCR beta CDR3 regions were amplified. Carried out on the TCR CDR3, a first-round RT-PCR used the HTBI primer set. Via MiXCR, TCRdb re-called the multiplex PCR reads, giving one row per CDR3 protein. The table shows hundreds of thousands of distinct CDR3 sequences, with under 45% occurring only once. The V end lost 4 bases, the J end lost 4 bases, and 19 bases lay between the germline ends. Germline CDR1 reads SGHTA; CDR2 reads FQGNSA. The CDR3 length is 16 residues.

Sequenced material: blood. V gene TRBV7-2 combines with J gene TRBJ2-5; a possible D gene is TRBD2 (6 bases). The sequence came from a woman between 35 and 50 years old with Graves' hyperthyroidism. CDR3 sequence (DNA): TGTGCCAGCAGCTCGACGTGGGAGGCGGTGAGAGAGACCCAGTACTTC. Amino acid sequence: CASSSTWEAVRETQYF.